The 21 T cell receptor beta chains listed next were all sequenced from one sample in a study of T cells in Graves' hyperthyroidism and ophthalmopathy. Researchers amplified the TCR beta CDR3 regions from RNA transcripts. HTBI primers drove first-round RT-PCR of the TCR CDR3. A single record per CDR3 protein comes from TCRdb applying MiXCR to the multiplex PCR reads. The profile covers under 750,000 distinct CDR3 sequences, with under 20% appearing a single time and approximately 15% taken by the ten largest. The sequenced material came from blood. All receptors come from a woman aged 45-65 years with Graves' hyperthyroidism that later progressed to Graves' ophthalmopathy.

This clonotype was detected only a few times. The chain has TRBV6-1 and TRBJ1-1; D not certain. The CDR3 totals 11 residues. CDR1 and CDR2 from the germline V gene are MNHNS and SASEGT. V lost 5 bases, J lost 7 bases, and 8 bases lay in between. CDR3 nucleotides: TGTGCCAGCAGTATCCAGGATGAAGCTTTCTTT. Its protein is CASSIQDEAFF.

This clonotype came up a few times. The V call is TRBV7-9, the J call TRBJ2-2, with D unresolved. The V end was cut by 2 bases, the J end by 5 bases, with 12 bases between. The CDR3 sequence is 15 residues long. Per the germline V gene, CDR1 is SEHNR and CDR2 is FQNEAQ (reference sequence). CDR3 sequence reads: CASSLRSGVTGELFF. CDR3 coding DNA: TGTGCCAGCAGCTTAAGGTCGGGTGTTACCGGGGAGCTGTTTTTT.

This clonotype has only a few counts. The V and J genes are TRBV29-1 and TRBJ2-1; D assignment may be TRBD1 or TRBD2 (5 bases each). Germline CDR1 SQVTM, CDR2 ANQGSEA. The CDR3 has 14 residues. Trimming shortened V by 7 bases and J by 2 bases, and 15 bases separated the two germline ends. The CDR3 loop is CSGGPSSAYNEQFF. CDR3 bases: TGCAGCGGGGGACCGAGTAGTGCCTACAATGAGCAGTTCTTC.

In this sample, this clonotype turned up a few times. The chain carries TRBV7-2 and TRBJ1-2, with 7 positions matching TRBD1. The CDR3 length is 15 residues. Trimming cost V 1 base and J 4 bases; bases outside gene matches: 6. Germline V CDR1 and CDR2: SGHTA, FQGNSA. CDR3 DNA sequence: TGTGCCAGCAGCTTAGAAGGGACAGCGATCTATGGCTACACCTTC. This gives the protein CASSLEGTAIYGYTF.

The DNA for the CDR3 is TGCGCCAGCAGCACCGGCGCCATTAACGAACAGCCCCAGCATTTT. Protein: CASSTGAINEQPQHF. The chain recombines TRBV5-1 with TRBJ1-5; D not resolved. Germline V CDR1 and CDR2: SGHRS, YFSETQ. This CDR3 has 15 amino acids. Trimming shortened V by 4 bases and J by 7 bases, and 18 bases separated the two germline ends.

CDR3 in amino acids: CAIGTTLDEQYF. DNA for the CDR3: TGTGCCATCGGTACAACTCTCGACGAGCAGTACTTC. The V call is TRBV10-3, the J call TRBJ2-7; D unclear. This CDR3 comprises 12 residues. Trimming cost V 8 bases and J 5 bases, with 13 bases left between them. The V gene's germline CDR1 is ENHRY and CDR2 SYGVKD.

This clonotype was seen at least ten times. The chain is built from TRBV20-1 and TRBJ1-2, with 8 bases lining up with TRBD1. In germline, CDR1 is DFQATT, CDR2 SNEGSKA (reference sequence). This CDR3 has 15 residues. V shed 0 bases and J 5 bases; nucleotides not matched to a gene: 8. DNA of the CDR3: TGCAGTGCTAGAGATCACCAGGGGGCTGGTTATGGCTACACCTTC. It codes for CSARDHQGAGYGYTF.

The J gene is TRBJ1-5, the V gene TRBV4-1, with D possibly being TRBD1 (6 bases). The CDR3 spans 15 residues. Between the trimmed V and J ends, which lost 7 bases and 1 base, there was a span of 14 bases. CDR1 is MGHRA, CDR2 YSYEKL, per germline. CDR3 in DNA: TGCGCCAGCACCCACAGGGAGGGGAGCAATCAGCCCCAGCATTTT. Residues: CASTHREGSNQPQHF.

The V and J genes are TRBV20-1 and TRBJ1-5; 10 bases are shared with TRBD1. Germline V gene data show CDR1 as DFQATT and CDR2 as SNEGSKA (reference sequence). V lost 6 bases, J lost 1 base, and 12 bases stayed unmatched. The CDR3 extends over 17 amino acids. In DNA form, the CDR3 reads TGCAGTGCCCCCCCGAGGACAGGGGGTAGGAGCAATCAGCCCCAGCATTTT. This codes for CSAPPRTGGRSNQPQHF.

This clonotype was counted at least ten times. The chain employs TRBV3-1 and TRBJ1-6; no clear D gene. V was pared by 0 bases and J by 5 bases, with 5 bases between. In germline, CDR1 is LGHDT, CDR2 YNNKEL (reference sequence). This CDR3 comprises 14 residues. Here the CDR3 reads CASSQDGHNSPLHF. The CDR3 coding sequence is TGTGCCAGCAGCCAAGATGGCCATAATTCACCCCTCCACTTT.

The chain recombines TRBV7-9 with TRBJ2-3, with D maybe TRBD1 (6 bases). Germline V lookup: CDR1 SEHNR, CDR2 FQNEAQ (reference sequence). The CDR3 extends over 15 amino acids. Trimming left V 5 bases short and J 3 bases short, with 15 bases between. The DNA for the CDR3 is TGTGCCAGCAGCCTACAGGGTTTTACTACAGATACGCAGTATTTT. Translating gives CASSLQGFTTDTQYF.

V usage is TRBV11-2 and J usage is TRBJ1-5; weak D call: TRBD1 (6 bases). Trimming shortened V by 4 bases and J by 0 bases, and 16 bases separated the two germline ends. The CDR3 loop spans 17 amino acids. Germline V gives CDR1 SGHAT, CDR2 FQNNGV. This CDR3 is CASSSSNQGLSNQPQHF. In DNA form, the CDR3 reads TGTGCCAGCAGCTCGTCAAACCAGGGGCTTAGCAATCAGCCCCAGCATTTT.

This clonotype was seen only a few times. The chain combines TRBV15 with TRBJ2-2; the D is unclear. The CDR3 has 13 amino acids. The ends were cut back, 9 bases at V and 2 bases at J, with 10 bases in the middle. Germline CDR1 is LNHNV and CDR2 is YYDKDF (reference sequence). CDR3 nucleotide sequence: TGTGCCACTAAACACACCAACACCGGGGAGCTGTTTTTT. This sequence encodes CATKHTNTGELFF.

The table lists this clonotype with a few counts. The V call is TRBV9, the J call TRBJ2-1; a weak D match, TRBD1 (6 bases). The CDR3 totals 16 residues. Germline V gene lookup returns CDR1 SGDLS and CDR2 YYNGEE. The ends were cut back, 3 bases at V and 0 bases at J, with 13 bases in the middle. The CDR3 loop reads CASSERGYSSYNEQFF. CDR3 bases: TGTGCCAGCAGCGAGAGGGGGTATAGCTCCTACAATGAGCAGTTCTTC.

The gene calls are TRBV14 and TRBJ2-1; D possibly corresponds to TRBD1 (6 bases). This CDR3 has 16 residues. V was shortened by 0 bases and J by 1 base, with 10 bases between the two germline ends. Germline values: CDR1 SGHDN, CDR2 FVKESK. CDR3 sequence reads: CASSQDFRGSYNEQFF. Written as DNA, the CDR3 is TGTGCCAGCAGCCAAGATTTCAGGGGATCCTACAATGAGCAGTTCTTC.

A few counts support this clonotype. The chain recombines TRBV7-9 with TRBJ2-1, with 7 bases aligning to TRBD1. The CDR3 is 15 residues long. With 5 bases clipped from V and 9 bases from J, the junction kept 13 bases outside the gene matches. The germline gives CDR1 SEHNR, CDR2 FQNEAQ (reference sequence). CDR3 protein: CASSERGQAPGEQFF. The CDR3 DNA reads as TGTGCCAGCAGCGAACGCGGACAGGCCCCGGGTGAGCAGTTCTTC.

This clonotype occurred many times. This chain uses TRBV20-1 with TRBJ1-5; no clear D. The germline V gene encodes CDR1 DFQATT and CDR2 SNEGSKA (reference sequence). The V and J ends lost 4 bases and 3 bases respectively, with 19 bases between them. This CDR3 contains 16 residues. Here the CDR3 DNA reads TGCAGTGCTAACCTACCCCGGGGTGCCCTCAATCAGCCCCAGCATTTT. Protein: CSANLPRGALNQPQHF.

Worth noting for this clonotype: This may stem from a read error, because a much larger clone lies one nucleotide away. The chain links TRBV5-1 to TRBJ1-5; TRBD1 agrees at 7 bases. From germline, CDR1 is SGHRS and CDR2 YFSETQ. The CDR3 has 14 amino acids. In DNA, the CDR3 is TGCGCCAGCCGCTTGACAGGGACCGGTCAGCCCCAGCATTTT. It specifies CASRLTGTGQPQHF. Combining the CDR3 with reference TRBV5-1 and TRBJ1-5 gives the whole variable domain KAGVTQTPRYLIKTRGQQVTLSCSPISGHRSVSWYQQTPGQGLQFLFEYFSETQRNKGNFPGRFSGRQFSNSRSEMNVSTLELGDSALYLCASRLTGTGQPQHFGDGTRLSIL.

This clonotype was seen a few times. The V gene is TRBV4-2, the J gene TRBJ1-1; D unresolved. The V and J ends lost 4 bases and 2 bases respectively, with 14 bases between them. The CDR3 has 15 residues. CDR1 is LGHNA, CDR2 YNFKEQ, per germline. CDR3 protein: CASSPEAQINTEAFF. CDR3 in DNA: TGTGCCAGCAGCCCAGAGGCACAGATCAACACTGAAGCTTTCTTT.

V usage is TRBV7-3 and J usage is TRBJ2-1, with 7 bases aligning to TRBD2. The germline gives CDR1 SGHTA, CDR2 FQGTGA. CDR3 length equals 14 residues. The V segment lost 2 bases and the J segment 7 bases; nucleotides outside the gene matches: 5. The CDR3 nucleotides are TGTGCCAGCAGCTTAGCGGGGGTCGAAAATGAGCAGTTCTTC. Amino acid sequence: CASSLAGVENEQFF.

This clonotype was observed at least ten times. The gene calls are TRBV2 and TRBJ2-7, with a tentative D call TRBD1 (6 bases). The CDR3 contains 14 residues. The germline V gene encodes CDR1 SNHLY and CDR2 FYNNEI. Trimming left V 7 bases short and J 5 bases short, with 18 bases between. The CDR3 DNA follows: TGTGCCAGCAAGAGGACAGCGCCTAACCACGAGCAGTACTTC. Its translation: CASKRTAPNHEQYF.